This TCR beta chain was profiled in a study of blood T cell repertoires in COVID-19. Looking at the study overall: PBMCs, B-cell-depleted T cells, or T cells were the source of the cDNA or gDNA that made up the material.

The authors' processing: Reference gene primer amplification gave estimated nucleated cell counts. Profiled with immunoSEQ multiplex PCR; TCRdb holds only in-frame clones, not every one. V and J calls and clone size are those listed in that table; D and trimming were worked out from the DNA. The sample lists 250,000 to 350,000 clones, about 87% occurring once. The clonotype comes from a woman between 45 and 65 years old with COVID-19, enrolled during active disease. Material for sequencing was peripheral blood.

The CDR3 DNA reads TGCAGCGTTGTAAGTCGCGCCTCGAGCTCCTACGAGCAGTACTTC. Amino acids: CSVVSRASSSYEQYF. V usage is TRBV29-1 and J usage is TRBJ2-7; D gene unclear. V dropped 4 bases and J dropped 0 bases, with 16 bases sitting between them. Germline lookup yields CDR1 SQVTM and CDR2 ANQGSEA. The CDR3 consists of 15 residues.